This T cell receptor beta chain was sequenced for a study of blood T cell repertoires in COVID-19. Study-wide background: Acute-phase and convalescent COVID-19 samples originated in the United States, Italy and Spain. The cDNA or gDNA used as material had been derived from T cells, B-cell-depleted T cells, or PBMCs.

Germline CDR1 is SGDLS and CDR2 is YYNGEE. This CDR3 contains 15 residues. The germline V and J ends were trimmed by 0 bases and 5 bases, with 11 bases remaining between them. Study processing details: For nucleated cells, counts were estimated from reference gene primer amplification. Measured with immunoSEQ multiplex PCR; TCRdb has only the in-frame clones, and not every one. The D gene and trimming were derived from the DNA, and the V and J assignments and clone size from that table. Of about 46,000 clones listed, 88% are singletons. What was sequenced was peripheral blood. The V and J genes are TRBV9 and TRBJ2-2; no definite D call. The sequence was obtained from a human donor with active COVID-19. The donor label of this sample is uncertain. This CDR3 reads CASSVASHTTGELFF. The CDR3, as DNA: TGTGCCAGCAGCGTAGCTTCACACACGACCGGGGAGCTGTTTTTT. The whole variable domain, filled in from reference TRBV9 and TRBJ2-2, reads DSGVTQTPKHLITATGQRVTLRCSPRSGDLSVYWYQQSLDQGLQFLIQYYNGEERAKGNILERFSAQQFPDLHSELNLSSLELGDSALYFCASSVASHTTGELFFGEGSRLTVL.